The rows below give T cell receptor beta chains drawn from one sample of a study of PD-1 blockade in classical Hodgkin lymphoma. TCRdb keeps only in-frame clones here, not all; method: immunoSEQ multiplex PCR. The sample has 21,000 or so clones; more than 80% are singletons. Specimen: peripheral blood mononuclear cells (PBMCs), collected before the fourth cycle of nivolumab. These receptors were taken from a human donor with classical Hodgkin lymphoma. Both conserved end residues are part of each CDR3.

J gene: TRBJ1-1; V gene: TRBV18; CDR3 protein: CASSPSFGDTEAFF
J gene: TRBJ2-6; V gene: TRBV18; CDR3 protein: CASSLDSSSGANVLTF
J gene: TRBJ1-2; V gene: TRBV7-2; CDR3 protein: CASSRRGDYGYTF
J gene: TRBJ2-1; V gene: TRBV30; CDR3 protein: CAWSPGLAVSGNEQFF
J gene: TRBJ1-1; V gene: TRBV18; CDR3 protein: CASSGQGADTEAFF
J gene: TRBJ1-3; V gene: TRBV7-9; CDR3 protein: CASSPGQPSGNTIYF
J gene: TRBJ2-4; V gene: TRBV5-5; CDR3 protein: CASSLVSSGREGTKNIQYF
J gene: TRBJ2-5; V gene: TRBV29-1; CDR3 protein: CSGRTVMEETQYF
J gene: TRBJ2-3; V gene: TRBV27; CDR3 protein: CASRTRLTSTDTQYF
J gene: TRBJ1-6; V gene: TRBV11-2; CDR3 protein: CASSFQTGIELHF
J gene: TRBJ2-7; V gene: TRBV19; CDR3 protein: CASSPLLQYF
J gene: TRBJ2-3; V gene: TRBV10-3; CDR3 protein: CAIRGRDTDTQYF
J gene: TRBJ2-2; V gene: TRBV4-1; CDR3 protein: CASSQPGQKNTGELFF
J gene: TRBJ2-7; V gene: TRBV27; CDR3 protein: CASSLVGFSSYEQYF
J gene: TRBJ2-5; V gene: TRBV18; CDR3 protein: CASSPTGQGTYEQHF
J gene: TRBJ1-2; V gene: TRBV5-6; CDR3 protein: CASSSPGLLTHGYTF
J gene: TRBJ1-5; V gene: TRBV7-8; CDR3 protein: CASSLAGQPQHF
J gene: TRBJ2-3; V gene: TRBV9; CDR3 protein: CASSGGGRERGTDTQYF
J gene: TRBJ2-1; V gene: TRBV4-2; CDR3 protein: CASSQDPGASSYNEQFF
J gene: TRBJ1-1; V gene: TRBV6-5; CDR3 protein: CASSLFQLNEAFF
J gene: TRBJ2-5; V gene: TRBV7-9; CDR3 protein: CASSLSGGGAGKTQYF
J gene: TRBJ1-2; V gene: TRBV2; CDR3 protein: CASSAQSIDYGYTF
J gene: TRBJ1-3; V gene: TRBV9; CDR3 protein: CASSVGVGVTGNTIYF
J gene: TRBJ2-2; V gene: TRBV5-6; CDR3 protein: CASRSLPGLATAGELFF
J gene: TRBJ1-2; V gene: TRBV4-3; CDR3 protein: CASSQAGTSNYGYTF
J gene: TRBJ1-1; V gene: TRBV28; CDR3 protein: CASSFGRPWTEVPEAFF
J gene: TRBJ2-6; V gene: TRBV19; CDR3 protein: CASSSHTGVEGANVLTF
J gene: TRBJ2-7; V gene: TRBV19; CDR3 protein: CASSRGTSRGYEQYF
J gene: TRBJ2-3; V gene: TRBV11-2; CDR3 protein: CASSWTSGKADTQYF
J gene: TRBJ2-7; V gene: TRBV6-5; CDR3 protein: CASSRDRAREQYF
J gene: TRBJ2-7; V gene: TRBV7-2; CDR3 protein: CASSLGGTGVYEQYF
J gene: TRBJ2-7; V gene: TRBV2; CDR3 protein: CAGTSGTRTYEQYF
J gene: TRBJ1-2; V gene: TRBV18; CDR3 protein: CASSPRPDRGHGYTF
J gene: TRBJ1-2; V gene: TRBV28; CDR3 protein: CASSRDRGWIGYTF
J gene: TRBJ2-3; V gene: TRBV7-2; CDR3 protein: CASSLRADTQYF
J gene: TRBJ1-3; V gene: TRBV6-4; CDR3 protein: CASSDRPRTGGRGGNTIYF
J gene: TRBJ2-4; V gene: TRBV6-1; CDR3 protein: CASSERPGWGYF
J gene: TRBJ2-7; V gene: TRBV11-3; CDR3 protein: CASSLVSRSEQYF
J gene: TRBJ2-7; V gene: TRBV6-5; CDR3 protein: CASSPGQSYEQYF
J gene: TRBJ2-1; V gene: TRBV4-3; CDR3 protein: CASSQGRGGAGYSYNEQFF
J gene: TRBJ2-5; V gene: TRBV7-3; CDR3 protein: CASSFSSQETQYF
J gene: TRBJ1-1; V gene: TRBV2; CDR3 protein: CASSEAAMSPEAFF
J gene: TRBJ2-2; V gene: TRBV4-2; CDR3 protein: CASSQVGQGRTGELFF
J gene: TRBJ2-5; V gene: TRBV10-3; CDR3 protein: CAISGARRETQYF
J gene: TRBJ2-2; V gene: TRBV5-1; CDR3 protein: CASSPPGLAVTGELFF
J gene: TRBJ2-7; V gene: TRBV30; CDR3 protein: CAWSVLASTEQYF
J gene: TRBJ1-1; V gene: TRBV4-3; CDR3 protein: CASSQDGQTNTEAFF